This is a list of T cell receptor beta chains from one sample in a study of cytomegalovirus exposure and HLA in healthy donors. The assay was immunoSEQ multiplex PCR, and TCRdb's table has in-frame clones only and misses some. The sample spans some 130,000 clones; the ten largest clones claim about 1.4%. Specimen: PBMCs. These receptors were collected from a woman aged 40 to 50 in good health and CMV-seronegative. CDR3s include the opening cysteine and the closing phenylalanine or tryptophan. A D gene is named only where the DNA matches it firmly. Clone size is given for some rows only: seen once, a few or many times, or a class if the clone is expanded.

TRBJ1-4,TRBD1,TRBV19,-,TGTGCCAGTGGGAGGACAGGGGTTGCAACTAATGAAAAACTGTTTTTT,CASGRTGVATNEKLFF
TRBJ2-1,-,TRBV10-3,-,TGTGCCATCAGTGAGAGGGAATCAGGGAACAATGAGCAGTTCTTC,CAISERESGNNEQFF
TRBJ2-1,TRBD2,TRBV27,-,TGTGCCAGCAGTTCGTCAGGGGTTACTAGCGGGGGCCTTCAGTTCTTC,CASSSSGVTSGGLQFF
TRBJ1-1,-,TRBV6-1,-,TGTGCCAGCAGTGAAATAGGGGCGAGAACTGAAGCTTTCTTT,CASSEIGARTEAFF
TRBJ1-6,TRBD1,TRBV6-1,-,TGTGCCAGCCAAACAGGGGTCGGCTCACCCCTCCACTTT,CASQTGVGSPLHF
TRBJ2-3,-,TRBV11-3,-,TGTGCCAGCAGCTTAACTAGCACAGATACGCAGTATTTT,CASSLTSTDTQYF
TRBJ1-2,TRBD1,TRBV5-1,-,TGCGCCAGCAGCAGTCTCGGGACAGGCCCTTTTATCTATGGCTACACCTTC,CASSSLGTGPFIYGYTF
TRBJ2-3,-,TRBV7-2,-,TGTGCCAGCAGCTCTGGCCTTTCCCGGGGCACAGATACGCAGTATTTT,CASSSGLSRGTDTQYF
TRBJ1-4,-,TRBV19,-,TGTGCCAGTAGTGATATCGTAGTGGGAGCCGAAAAACTGTTTTTT,CASSDIVVGAEKLFF
TRBJ2-1,TRBD1,TRBV18,-,TGTGCCAGCTCATCCGGGACAGGGGATGAGCAGTTCTTC,CASSSGTGDEQFF
TRBJ1-5,-,TRBV9,-,TGTGCCAGCAGCGTATCTGGGGAGCAGCCCCAGCATTTT,CASSVSGEQPQHF
TRBJ1-2,-,TRBV7-9,-,TGTGCCAGCAGCCCCCTCGGGGGGTACTATGGCTACACCTTC,CASSPLGGYYGYTF
TRBJ2-4,-,TRBV7-2,-,TGTGCCAGCAGTTCGAACAGGGGGGGTTCTTACATTCAGTACTTC,CASSSNRGGSYIQYF
TRBJ1-5,-,TRBV28,-,TGTGCCAGCAGTTTGGGCCAGCCCCAGCATTTT,CASSLGQPQHF
TRBJ2-5,TRBD2,TRBV27,-,TGTGCCAGCAGTTCCGGACTAGCGGGGGGGAAAGAGACCCAGTACTTC,CASSSGLAGGKETQYF
TRBJ1-4,TRBD1,TRBV5-1,-,TGCGCCAGCAGCGGGGGACAGCCTAATGAAAAACTGTTTTTT,CASSGGQPNEKLFF
TRBJ1-2,TRBD1,TRBV28,-,TGTGCCAGCAGCTCCCCCGGCAAAGGGGGCGGATATGGCTACACCTTC,CASSSPGKGGGYGYTF
TRBJ2-4,TRBD1,TRBV29-1,-,TGCAGCGTTGTGAGAGATGGACAGGGGGCAGGAAACATTCAGTACTTC,CSVVRDGQGAGNIQYF
TRBJ1-2,-,TRBV4-2,-,TGTGCCAGCAGGCTCTTCGGAGGGAGAAGTGGCTACACCTTC,CASRLFGGRSGYTF
TRBJ2-5,TRBD2,TRBV5-5,-,TGTGCCAGCAGCCCGGGACTAGCGAGGGAGACCCAGTACTTC,CASSPGLARETQYF
TRBJ1-2,-,TRBV7-2,-,TGTGCCAGCAGCTTTCCAGGGCGCAACTATGGCTACACCTTC,CASSFPGRNYGYTF
TRBJ1-1,-,TRBV6-1,-,TGTGCCAGCAGTGAATATGGGGCCTCCGAAGCTTTCTTT,CASSEYGASEAFF
TRBJ1-2,-,TRBV10-3,-,TGTGCCATCAGTCCACAGGGACCTCACTATGGCTACACCTTC,CAISPQGPHYGYTF
TRBJ1-1,-,TRBV7-2,-,TGTGCCAGCAGCTTAAGTTTTCAGGGGTTAACTGAAGCTTTCTTT,CASSLSFQGLTEAFF
TRBJ2-3,-,TRBV2,-,TGTGCCGGTCGACAGTCCTCTAGCACAGATACGCAGTATTTT,CAGRQSSSTDTQYF
TRBJ2-5,TRBD2,TRBV11-2,-,TGTGCCAGCAGCTTAGAGTGGGGGACTAGCGGTACGACCCAGTACTTC,CASSLEWGTSGTTQYF
TRBJ2-4,-,TRBV15,-,TGTGCCACCAGCGGCGTCAGCGGTGCCAAAAACATTCAGTACTTC,CATSGVSGAKNIQYF
TRBJ1-2,-,TRBV15,-,TGTGCCACCAGCAGAGATCATCAGGGTTACTATGGCTACACCTTC,CATSRDHQGYYGYTF
TRBJ1-6,TRBD1,TRBV9,-,TGTGCCAGCAGGGGACAGGGCCAAGCACCCCTCCACTTT,CASRGQGQAPLHF
TRBJ2-4,TRBD1,TRBV5-4,-,TGTGCCAGCAGCACCGGACAGGGGAACATTCAGTACTTC,CASSTGQGNIQYF
TRBJ1-3,TRBD1,TRBV18,-,TGTGCCAGCTCACTTTCTACAGGGGGCTCTGGAAACACCATATATTTT,CASSLSTGGSGNTIYF
TRBJ2-7,TRBD1,TRBV27,-,TGTGCCAGCAGTTTATTCGGACAGGGGGCGGTCGAGCAGTACTTC,CASSLFGQGAVEQYF
TRBJ1-1,-,TRBV28,-,TGTGCCAGCAGTTTAATCGGGGGGCCCATGAACACTGAAGCTTTCTTT,CASSLIGGPMNTEAFF
TRBJ1-2,-,TRBV6-5,-,TGTGCCAGCACAAAAGCCACGGCGGGGATCTATGGCTACACCTTC,CASTKATAGIYGYTF
TRBJ1-3,-,TRBV10-3,-,TGTGCCATCAGTGGGTACGGGACACCTCTATCTGGAAACACCATATATTTT,CAISGYGTPLSGNTIYF
TRBJ1-5,-,TRBV6-6,-,TGTGCCAGCAGTTACTCGATTCAGAATAGCAATCAGCCCCAGCATTTT,CASSYSIQNSNQPQHF
TRBJ2-7,-,TRBV28,-,TGTGCCAGCAGCCCAGCCCCAGGAGGGGGGGGTTCCTACGAGCAGTACTTC,CASSPAPGGGGSYEQYF
TRBJ2-3,-,TRBV5-3,-,TGTGCCAGAACCCAGATATCGAACAGTTTATCAGATACGCAGTATTTT,CARTQISNSLSDTQYF
TRBJ2-1,TRBD2,TRBV4-3,-,TGCGCCAGCAGCCTCGGGGGGAGCTCCTACAATGAGCAGTTCTTC,CASSLGGSSYNEQFF
TRBJ2-1,TRBD1,TRBV9,-,TGTGCCAGCACCAGGGGGAATGAGCAGTTCTTC,CASTRGNEQFF
TRBJ2-7,TRBD1,TRBV10-3,-,TGTGCCATCGTTAGTAAGATTGGGACAGGGATGGACGAGCAGTACTTC,CAIVSKIGTGMDEQYF
TRBJ1-1,-,TRBV6-1,medium-sized,TGTGCCAGCAGCCTAACAGTTAACACTGAAGCTTTCTTT,CASSLTVNTEAFF
TRBJ1-1,-,TRBV5-1,-,TGCGCCAGCAGCCTGGGCGCGGGGCGGTTGAACACTGAAGCTTTCTTT,CASSLGAGRLNTEAFF
TRBJ1-1,-,TRBV18,-,TGTGCCAGCTCACCATGGGGAGGTGCTGAAGCTTTCTTT,CASSPWGGAEAFF